The rows below give T cell receptor beta chains drawn from one sample of a study of CD8+ T cells in alopecia areata. The protocol was immunoSEQ multiplex PCR, while the TCRdb copy is restricted to in-frame clones and leaves out a portion. Here the sample spans 120,000 to 150,000 clones, approximately 87% being singletons. Material: CD8+ T cells sorted from blood, obtained at week 0. The receptors here all came from a human donor with alopecia areata. CDR3s include the opening cysteine and the closing phenylalanine or tryptophan. The D gene is left open where the match is weak. Some rows mark clone size as missing; the rest say once, few, many or name a class of expanded clone.

v_call	clone_size	d_call	cdr3_length	j_call	cdr3_aa	cdr3_nt
TRBV2	.	TRBD1	17	TRBJ1-2	CANSPGTGDFLNYGYTF	TGTGCCAACTCACCCGGGACAGGGGATTTCCTGAACTATGGCTACACCTTC
TRBV28	.	TRBD2	16	TRBJ2-7	CASSFGMTSLSYEQYF	TGTGCCAGCAGTTTTGGGATGACTAGCCTGAGCTACGAGCAGTACTTC
TRBV7-6	.	.	15	TRBJ2-1	CASSLGAGGYNEQFF	TGTGCCAGCAGCTTAGGCGCAGGAGGCTACAATGAGCAGTTCTTC
TRBV5-4	.	.	14	TRBJ2-7	CASSLAYGSYEQYF	TGTGCCAGCAGCTTGGCCTACGGGTCCTACGAGCAGTACTTC
TRBV4-1	.	.	14	TRBJ1-1	CASSQDRASTEAFF	TGCGCCAGCAGCCAAGACAGGGCGAGCACTGAAGCTTTCTTT
TRBV2	.	TRBD1	15	TRBJ2-1	CASRGDRSPYNEQFF	TGTGCCAGCAGGGGGGACAGATCCCCCTACAATGAGCAGTTCTTC
TRBV27	.	.	15	TRBJ2-1	CASSLVPGPYNEQFF	TGTGCCAGCAGTTTAGTCCCAGGGCCCTACAATGAGCAGTTCTTC
TRBV11-1	.	.	15	TRBJ2-1	CASSPVSGGYNEQFF	TGTGCCAGCAGCCCCGTGAGCGGAGGGTACAATGAGCAGTTCTTC
TRBV6-5	.	TRBD1	16	TRBJ2-2	CASSYLGTGATGELFF	TGTGCCAGCAGTTACCTAGGGACAGGGGCCACCGGGGAGCTGTTTTTT
TRBV4-1	.	.	15	TRBJ1-3	CASSQVAGTGNTIYF	TGCGCCAGCAGCCAAGTAGCAGGGACTGGAAACACCATATATTTT
TRBV4-1	few	.	13	TRBJ2-7	CASSQAREYEQYF	TGCGCCAGCAGCCAGGCCAGGGAATACGAGCAGTACTTC
TRBV6-5	.	.	15	TRBJ2-7	CASSLGAFGSYEQYF	TGTGCCAGCAGTTTGGGGGCATTTGGCTCCTACGAGCAGTACTTC
TRBV27	.	.	15	TRBJ1-5	CASSLEGLSNQPQHF	TGTGCCAGCAGTTTAGAGGGTCTGAGCAATCAGCCCCAGCATTTT
TRBV4-1	.	TRBD1	14	TRBJ2-1	CASSHIQGRNEQFF	TGCGCCAGCAGCCACATACAGGGGCGGAATGAGCAGTTCTTC
TRBV4-1	once	.	14	TRBJ2-7	CASSQDSRGEFRYF	TGCGCCAGCAGCCAAGACTCTAGGGGGGAATTCAGGTACTTC
TRBV7-2	.	.	13	TRBJ1-1	CASNFPQYTEAFF	TGTGCCAGCAACTTCCCTCAATACACTGAAGCTTTCTTT
TRBV29-1	.	TRBD1	16	TRBJ2-2	CSVGPDRGSHTGELFF	TGCAGCGTTGGGCCTGACAGGGGGTCCCACACCGGGGAGCTGTTTTTT
TRBV7-3	.	TRBD2	17	TRBJ2-1	CASSSPPGLAGDNEQFF	TGTGCCAGCAGCTCACCCCCTGGACTAGCGGGGGACAATGAGCAGTTCTTC
TRBV6-6	.	.	14	TRBJ2-3	CASVSRDVTDTQYF	TGTGCCAGCGTGAGCCGGGACGTCACAGATACGCAGTATTTT
TRBV4-1	.	TRBD1	16	TRBJ2-2	CASSQTGTGGTGELFF	TGCGCCAGCAGCCAGACCGGGACAGGGGGTACCGGGGAGCTGTTTTTT
TRBV30	.	.	13	TRBJ1-5	CAFVRGSNQPQHF	TGTGCCTTTGTGAGGGGAAGCAATCAGCCCCAGCATTTT
TRBV7-9	.	.	16	TRBJ2-1	CASSLADGSLYNEQFF	TGTGCCAGCAGCTTAGCTGACGGGAGTCTTTACAATGAGCAGTTCTTC
TRBV6-6	.	.	14	TRBJ2-7	CASRISETSYEQYF	TGTGCCAGCAGAATTAGCGAGACCTCCTACGAGCAGTACTTC
TRBV27	.	.	13	TRBJ1-2	CASSSGAAGGYTF	TGTGCCAGCAGTTCCGGGGCGGCCGGTGGCTACACCTTC
TRBV19	.	TRBD2	17	TRBJ2-3	CASRPRAGGAGTDTQYF	TGTGCCAGTCGGCCCCGTGCGGGGGGCGCTGGCACAGATACGCAGTATTTT
TRBV5-6	.	.	15	TRBJ2-7	CASSWGRPWGYEQYF	TGTGCCAGCAGTTGGGGGCGCCCTTGGGGCTACGAGCAGTACTTC
TRBV12-5	.	.	15	TRBJ1-2	CASGRTDRPNYGYTF	TGTGCTAGTGGAAGGACGGACCGGCCTAACTATGGCTACACCTTC
TRBV7-9	.	.	12	TRBJ2-7	CASSLDDYEQYF	TGTGCCAGCAGCTTAGACGACTACGAGCAGTACTTC
TRBV27	.	TRBD1	17	TRBJ2-1	CASSQIKTGGDTDEQFF	TGTGCCAGCAGTCAAATTAAGACAGGGGGTGATACCGATGAGCAGTTCTTC
TRBV7-9	.	.	16	TRBJ2-5	CASSSFRGRTEETQYF	TGTGCCAGCAGCTCCTTCAGGGGCCGGACCGAAGAGACCCAGTACTTC
TRBV6-1	once	.	14	TRBJ2-1	CASIRPDVWDEQFF	TGTGCCAGCATTAGGCCCGACGTCTGGGATGAGCAGTTCTTC
TRBV4-2	.	.	16	TRBJ1-5	CASSHWEGGSNQPQHF	TGTGCCAGCAGCCATTGGGAGGGGGGGAGCAATCAGCCCCAGCATTTT
TRBV13	.	.	15	TRBJ2-3	CASSLGQGPTDTQYF	TGTGCCAGCAGCTTAGGGCAAGGCCCCACAGATACGCAGTATTTT
TRBV5-6	.	TRBD2	17	TRBJ2-1	CASSSVTSGGIGNEQFF	TGTGCCAGCAGCTCAGTGACTAGCGGAGGGATAGGCAATGAGCAGTTCTTC
TRBV2	.	.	13	TRBJ2-5	CASSYKRVETQYF	TGTGCCAGCAGTTACAAAAGGGTTGAGACCCAGTACTTC
TRBV14	.	.	18	TRBJ2-5	CASSHKIKGGSSQETQYF	TGTGCCAGCAGCCATAAGATAAAAGGAGGTTCCTCCCAAGAGACCCAGTACTTC
TRBV29-1	.	.	14	TRBJ2-7	CSVASRENPYEQYF	TGCAGCGTTGCAAGCCGGGAAAATCCCTACGAGCAGTACTTC
TRBV6-5	.	.	13	TRBJ1-4	CASSEFGGEKLFF	TGTGCCAGCAGTGAATTCGGTGGAGAAAAACTGTTTTTT
TRBV5-4	.	.	11	TRBJ2-7	CASSTAYEQYF	TGTGCCAGCAGTACGGCCTACGAGCAGTACTTC
TRBV7-6	.	.	15	TRBJ2-7	CASSLTEEPAYEQYF	TGTGCCAGCAGCTTAACTGAGGAGCCAGCCTACGAGCAGTACTTC
TRBV6-5	.	TRBD1	15	TRBJ2-5	CASRPRDRGGETQYF	TGTGCCAGCAGGCCCCGGGACAGGGGAGGGGAGACCCAGTACTTC
TRBV12-5	.	TRBD2	14	TRBJ2-3	CAATLAGVADTQYF	TGTGCAGCCACCCTAGCGGGAGTCGCAGATACGCAGTATTTT
TRBV7-8	.	.	13	TRBJ1-5	CASSLDGNQPQHF	TGTGCCAGCAGCTTAGATGGAAATCAGCCCCAGCATTTT
TRBV29-1	.	TRBD1	13	TRBJ2-7	CSVAQGSPYEQYF	TGCAGCGTGGCACAGGGGAGCCCCTACGAGCAGTACTTC
TRBV13	.	.	15	TRBJ1-2	CASSSRGQEKKGYTF	TGTGCCAGCAGCTCCCGTGGGCAGGAGAAAAAGGGCTACACCTTC